This entry lists 5 T cell receptor beta chains sequenced from one sample in a study of blood T cells in healthy people across ages. Using a J-beta primer mix together with a sample-barcoded 5' primer, a second PCR was run for roughly 6 to 12 cycles. A single record per CDR3 protein comes from TCRdb applying MiXCR to the 5' RACE reads. The sample shows fewer than 600,000 distinct CDR3 sequences, around 27% of them seen only once. The same sample was also studied in work on T cells of mothers and their children.

The source material was blood. Every receptor here comes from a boy between 2 and 10 years old in good health.

This clonotype was seen a handful of times. This chain connects TRBV5-5 to TRBJ2-1, with unresolved D. The CDR3 runs 12 residues. Trimming took 4 bases from V and 5 from J, leaving 7 bases between them. CDR1 is SGHKS and CDR2 is YYEKEE in the germline V gene (reference sequence). As DNA, the CDR3 is TGTGCCAGCAGCCCGCTGGACAATGAGCAGTTCTTC. It specifies CASSPLDNEQFF.

This chain connects TRBV5-1 to TRBJ1-2; 7 nucleotides align to TRBD1. This CDR3 is built from 14 residues. Germline V CDR1 and CDR2: SGHRS, YFSETQ. V shed 5 bases and J 8 bases; nucleotides not matched to a gene: 12. The CDR3 region is CASSMGQTRGGYTF. The CDR3 coding sequence is TGCGCCAGCAGTATGGGACAGACGCGAGGAGGCTACACCTTC.

V is TRBV20-1 and J is TRBJ2-5, with TRBD2 identical over 13 bases. This CDR3 contains 15 residues. Germline V gene lookup returns CDR1 DFQATT and CDR2 SNEGSKA (reference sequence). The trim removed 6 bases at V and 2 bases at J, leaving 6 bases unmatched. CDR3: CSARLAGGLQETQYF. CDR3 sequence (DNA): TGCAGTGCCCGACTAGCGGGAGGCCTGCAAGAGACCCAGTACTTC.

This sequence joins TRBV5-6 and TRBJ2-2; 11 bases map to TRBD1. Germline V gives CDR1 SGHDT, CDR2 YYEEEE. The CDR3 runs 17 residues. J lost 0 bases, V lost 2 bases, and 3 bases had no gene match. In nucleotides, the CDR3 is TGTGCCAGCAGCTTCAGGACAGGGGGCGCGAACACCGGGGAGCTGTTTTTT. This codes for CASSFRTGGANTGELFF.

The chain recombines TRBV29-1 with TRBJ1-3; the D is unclear. CDR1 is SQVTM and CDR2 is ANQGSEA in the germline V gene. V lost 4 bases, J lost 0 bases, and 10 bases lay in between. The CDR3 contains 14 residues. This chain's CDR3 is CSVGGVNSGNTIYF. The CDR3 region has the DNA TGCAGCGTTGGAGGTGTAAACTCTGGAAACACCATATATTTT.